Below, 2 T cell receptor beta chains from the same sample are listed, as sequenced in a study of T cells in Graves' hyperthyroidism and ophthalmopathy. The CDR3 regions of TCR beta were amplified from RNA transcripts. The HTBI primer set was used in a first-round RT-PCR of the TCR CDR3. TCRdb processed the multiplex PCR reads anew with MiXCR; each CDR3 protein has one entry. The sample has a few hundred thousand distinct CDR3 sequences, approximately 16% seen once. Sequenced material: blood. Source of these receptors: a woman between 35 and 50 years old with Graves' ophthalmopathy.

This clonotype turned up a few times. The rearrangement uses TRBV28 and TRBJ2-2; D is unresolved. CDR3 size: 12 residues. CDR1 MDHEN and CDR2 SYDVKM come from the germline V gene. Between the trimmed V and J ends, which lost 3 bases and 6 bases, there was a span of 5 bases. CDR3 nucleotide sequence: TGTGCCAGCAGTTTTTATTCCGGGGAGCTGTTTTTT. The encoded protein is CASSFYSGELFF.

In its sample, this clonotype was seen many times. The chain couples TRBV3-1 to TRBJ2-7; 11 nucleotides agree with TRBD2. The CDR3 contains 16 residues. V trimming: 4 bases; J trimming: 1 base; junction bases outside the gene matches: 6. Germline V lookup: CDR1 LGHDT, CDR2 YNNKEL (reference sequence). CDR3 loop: CASSLVSGRGSYEQYF. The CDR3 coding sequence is TGTGCCAGCAGCCTTGTTAGCGGGAGGGGTTCCTACGAGCAGTACTTC.